This TCR beta chain was profiled in a study of shared clonotypes between healthy human individuals. As for the study in general: A few men and a couple of women, aged 18 to 49, were donors. Study observations and caveats: Non-shared clonotypes showed lower generation probabilities than clonotypes common to all four donors. Only blood was sampled; tissue repertoires likely differ. Read depth was anticipated to influence clonotype sharing among donors.

Trimming removed 3 bases from V and 8 bases from J; junction bases left unmatched: 8. The CDR3 length is 14 residues. The germline gives CDR1 SGHRS, CDR2 YFSETQ. Sequenced by immunoSEQ multiplex PCR; TCRdb stores in-frame clones only, minus some. The sample shows about 680,000 clones, about three quarters of them seen only once. Comment on this clone: What it binds is unknown.

The chain employs TRBV5-1 and TRBJ1-5, with 7 bases matching TRBD1. This clonotype originated in a woman aged 30 to 39 in good health. The sample consisted of memory CD4+ T cells sorted from blood. Subset given: CD45RA-negative fraction. The CDR3 here is CASSSRQGGKPQHF. As DNA, the CDR3 is TGCGCCAGCAGCTCAAGACAGGGAGGGAAGCCCCAGCATTTT.